Listed here are 20 T cell receptor beta chains from one sample, sequenced in a study of blood T cell repertoires in COVID-19. Libraries were prepared by immunoSEQ multiplex PCR; TCRdb keeps only in-frame clonotypes and omits some of them. The sample lists some 300,000 clones; more than 70% were seen once. Material for sequencing was PBMCs or T cells enriched from blood (not recorded which). The receptors shown here come from a woman aged 55-69 years in a cohort exposed to, infected with or recovered from COVID-19 (not recorded which).

The chain joins TRBV28 to TRBJ2-7; 7 bases fit TRBD1. The germline V gene encodes CDR1 MDHEN and CDR2 SYDVKM. The J segment lost 3 bases and the V segment lost 5 bases, leaving 7 bases of the junction unmatched. The CDR3 spans 14 residues. DNA of the CDR3: TGTGCCAGCAGTCGGACAGGAGACTTCTACGAGCAGTACTTC. Its translation: CASSRTGDFYEQYF.

V is TRBV2 and J is TRBJ1-2; 8 nucleotides align to TRBD1. The length of the CDR3 is 14 residues. With V trimmed by 8 bases and J by 0 bases, 5 bases remained unmatched. Germline V gene data show CDR1 as SNHLY and CDR2 as FYNNEI. CDR3 amino acids: CASGGTGANYGYTF. The CDR3 DNA follows: TGTGCCAGCGGAGGGACAGGAGCTAACTATGGCTACACCTTC. Complete variable domain (other parts from reference TRBV2 and TRBJ1-2): EPEVTQTPSHQVTQMGQEVILRCVPISNHLYFYWYRQILGQKVEFLVSFYNNEISEKSEIFDDQFSVERPDGSNFTLKIRSTKLEDSAMYFCASGGTGANYGYTFGSGTRLTVV.

This clone has a count of ten or more. The gene calls are TRBV14 and TRBJ2-1; D might be TRBD2 (5 bases). CDR1 and CDR2 from the germline V gene are SGHDN and FVKESK. There are 15 residues in the CDR3. The ends were cut back, 8 bases at V and 4 bases at J, with 18 bases in the middle. The CDR3 reads CASWSSSGRYNEQFF. As DNA, the CDR3 is TGTGCCAGCTGGAGTAGCAGCGGCCGATACAATGAGCAGTTCTTC.

This chain joins TRBV19 and TRBJ2-2, with 9 bases lining up with TRBD1. CDR3 length equals 14 residues. Per germline, CDR1 LNHDA and CDR2 SQIVND (reference sequence). J lost 4 bases, V lost 6 bases, and 3 bases had no gene match. The CDR3 nucleotides read TGTGCCAGTAGGCCGACAGGGGGCACCGGGGAGCTGTTTTTT. It encodes CASRPTGGTGELFF.

This clone was found a few times. The rearrangement joins TRBV28 to TRBJ2-5, with no clear D. Trimming cost V 2 bases and J 1 base, with 8 bases left between them. The CDR3 spans 14 residues. Germline CDR1 MDHEN, CDR2 SYDVKM. Written as DNA, the CDR3 is TGTGCCAGCAGTTTACCAGGCTTCCAAGAGACCCAGTACTTC. This gives the protein CASSLPGFQETQYF.

The chain uses TRBV3-1 (or the pseudogene TRBV3-2) and TRBJ1-4; D possibly corresponds to TRBD1 (6 bases). V was shortened by 6 bases and J by 0 bases, with 14 bases between the two germline ends. The CDR3 runs to 16 residues. The germline V gene encodes CDR1 LGHDT and CDR2 YNNKEL (reference sequence). DNA of the CDR3: TGTGCCAGCAGTTCGGGACAACTCGCAACTAATGAAAAACTGTTTTTT. Protein product: CASSSGQLATNEKLFF.

V usage is TRBV27 and J usage is TRBJ2-6; D is uncertain. In germline, CDR1 is MNHEY, CDR2 SMNVEV (reference sequence). V was pared by 6 bases and J by 0 bases, with 9 bases between. CDR3 size: 15 residues. In DNA form, the CDR3 reads TGTGCCAGCAGCCTGCGTCCCTCTGGGGCCAACGTCCTGACTTTC. It yields the protein CASSLRPSGANVLTF.

The chain is built from TRBV5-4 and TRBJ2-3; no definite D call. This CDR3 spans 13 amino acids. The germline V and J ends were trimmed by 3 bases and 2 bases, with 7 bases remaining between them. Germline CDR1 SGHNT, CDR2 YYREEE (reference sequence). In DNA, the CDR3 is TGTGCCAGCAGCTCGAGGCTCACAGATACGCAGTATTTT. Its translation: CASSSRLTDTQYF.

The chain links TRBV19 to TRBJ1-1; 10 bases are a match to TRBD1. The germline V gene encodes CDR1 LNHDA and CDR2 SQIVND (reference sequence). The CDR3 has 15 amino acids. The V segment lost 5 bases and the J segment 1 base; nucleotides outside the gene matches: 4. This CDR3 is CASSPRDRGNTEAFF. The CDR3 coding sequence is TGTGCCAGTAGTCCACGGGACAGGGGGAACACTGAAGCTTTCTTT.

This clone was counted only a few times. This rearrangement joins TRBV6-2 or TRBV6-3 to TRBJ2-1; D gene unclear. The CDR3 extends over 12 amino acids. Deletions cut 2 bases from V and 13 bases from J, with 12 bases between. Germline V lookup: CDR1 MNHEY, CDR2 SVGEGT. The chain's CDR3 is CASSYGPSYQFF. In DNA, the CDR3 is TGTGCCAGCAGTTACGGTCCGAGTTATCAGTTCTTC.

V usage is TRBV12-5 and J usage is TRBJ2-5; D is possibly TRBD1 (7 bases). Germline V CDR1 and CDR2: LGHNT, FRNRAP. The V and J ends lost 1 base and 4 bases respectively, with 16 bases between them. The CDR3 covers 16 residues. The CDR3: CASGLGLPGGGETQYF. DNA of the CDR3: TGTGCTAGTGGTTTGGGCCTTCCAGGGGGAGGAGAGACCCAGTACTTC. The full variable domain, its missing parts supplied by reference TRBV12-5 and TRBJ2-5, is DARVTQTPRHKVTEMGQEVTMRCQPILGHNTVFWYRQTMMQGLELLAYFRNRAPLDDSGMPKDRFSAEMPDATLATLKIQPSEPRDSAVYFCASGLGLPGGGETQYFGPGTRLLVL.

This clone was counted only a few times. The chain combines TRBV13 with TRBJ2-7, with a possible D match to TRBD1 (6 bases). The V end lost 0 bases, the J end lost 3 bases, and 12 bases lay between the germline ends. Germline values: CDR1 PRHDT, CDR2 FYEKMQ (reference sequence). The CDR3 runs 15 residues. CDR3 residues: CASSLGRGSHYEQYF. CDR3 coding DNA: TGTGCCAGCAGCTTAGGCAGGGGTAGTCACTACGAGCAGTACTTC.

This clone has only one observation. The rearrangement uses TRBV7-3 and TRBJ1-4, with a possible D match to TRBD1 (6 bases). Germline CDR1 reads SGHTA; CDR2 reads FQGTGA. Trimming left V 5 bases short and J 6 bases short, with 10 bases between. The length of the CDR3 is 13 residues. The CDR3 bases are TGTGCCAGCAGCCTAGGGGGGGATGAAAAACTGTTTTTT. It codes for CASSLGGDEKLFF.

The chain employs TRBV11-3 and TRBJ2-3; 11 bases line up with TRBD2. The CDR3 extends over 16 amino acids. Germline V gene sequence: CDR1 SGHNT, CDR2 YENEEA. J gave up 0 bases and V 5 bases, and 4 bases lay outside the gene matches. The CDR3 DNA sequence: TGTGCCAGCAGCCTTCGGACTAGCGGGAGCACAGATACGCAGTATTTT. As protein: CASSLRTSGSTDTQYF.

CDR3 sequence (DNA): TGTGCCAGCAGCTACGGGCGGGGGCCTCAGCCCCAGCATTTT. It codes for CASSYGRGPQPQHF. The rearrangement links TRBV7-8 to TRBJ1-5; maybe TRBD1 (6 bases). The CDR3 totals 14 residues. Trimming stripped 4 bases from V and 6 bases from J, with 13 bases between. In germline, CDR1 is SGHVS, CDR2 FQNEAQ.

The V gene is TRBV13, the J gene TRBJ1-5, with D possibly being TRBD1 (5 bases). The CDR3 spans 14 residues. Germline values: CDR1 PRHDT, CDR2 FYEKMQ (reference sequence). V was cut by 5 bases and J by 5 bases, with 13 bases left in between. CDR3 DNA: TGTGCCAGCAGCCCGGGCGGGGGGGATCAGCCCCAGCATTTT. Amino acids: CASSPGGGDQPQHF.

Only a few counts were recorded for this clone. The V gene is TRBV19, the J gene TRBJ1-1; no firm D call. V lost 1 base and J lost 5, with 11 bases in between. Germline V gene data show CDR1 as LNHDA and CDR2 as SQIVND (reference sequence). This CDR3 has 14 amino acids. The CDR3 region is CASSIVGSSTEAFF. The CDR3 nucleotides are TGTGCCAGTAGTATAGTAGGGAGTAGTACTGAAGCTTTCTTT.

This clone was seen only once. The chain employs TRBV18 and TRBJ2-2, with TRBD1 identical over 7 bases. V gave up 3 bases and J gave up 0 bases; unmatched junction bases: 10. The CDR3 is 18 residues long. The germline V gene encodes CDR1 KGHSH and CDR2 LQKENI. The CDR3 region is CASSPRNPGQTNTGELFF. The CDR3, as DNA: TGTGCCAGCTCACCTCGGAACCCGGGACAGACGAACACCGGGGAGCTGTTTTTT.

This chain joins TRBV19 and TRBJ1-5; TRBD1 matches 7 bases. Unmatched junction bases numbered 6, after V lost 9 bases and J lost 1 base. The CDR3 length is 14 residues. Germline V gene data show CDR1 as LNHDA and CDR2 as SQIVND (reference sequence). In DNA, the CDR3 is TGTGCCAGCCGAAAGACAGGGAGCAATCAGCCCCAGCATTTT. Translation gives CASRKTGSNQPQHF.

The V call is TRBV5-1, the J call TRBJ2-3, with 13 nucleotides matching TRBD2. Unmatched junction bases numbered 7, after V lost 2 bases and J lost 4 bases. Germline CDR1 SGHRS, CDR2 YFSETQ. This CDR3 spans 17 amino acids. Here the CDR3 reads CASSLRGTSGISDTQYF. The CDR3, as DNA: TGCGCCAGCAGCTTACGAGGGACTAGCGGGATATCAGATACGCAGTATTTT.